The clone carrying this T cell receptor beta chain was picked up a small number of times. Antigen: not known. At one end, the junction sequence differs from germline, possibly due to a read error. This sample is drawn from a study of cytomegalovirus exposure and HLA in healthy donors. Study in general: Early on, a data release was issued that held 80 million or so unique TCRs from HLA-typed donors.

13 Jbeta primers and 60 Vbeta primers were used for the PCR. Clones were read by immunoSEQ multiplex PCR, and TCRdb kept only the in-frame ones, dropping some. The sample shows about 150,000 clones, about 80% of them seen only once. Broader study findings: Segments of the TCR beta V type were, in most cases, productive about 87% or about 30% of the time in an earlier analysis. Altogether, 164 TCR beta chains were recorded as cytomegalovirus-associated. Indistinguishable V segments such as TRBV6-2 and TRBV6-3 were excluded.

Germline V gene data show CDR1 as SEHNR and CDR2 as FQNEAQ (reference sequence). The CDR3 has 15 amino acids. The gene calls are TRBV7-9 and TRBJ2-7; D call uncertain. Sequencing was carried out using PBMCs. The sequence was obtained from a woman between 35 and 50 years old in good health and CMV-seronegative. CDR3 amino acids: CSSSLVASSSYEQYF. The CDR3 DNA sequence: TGTTCCAGCAGCTTAGTGGCTTCCAGCTCCTACGAGCAGTACTTC.